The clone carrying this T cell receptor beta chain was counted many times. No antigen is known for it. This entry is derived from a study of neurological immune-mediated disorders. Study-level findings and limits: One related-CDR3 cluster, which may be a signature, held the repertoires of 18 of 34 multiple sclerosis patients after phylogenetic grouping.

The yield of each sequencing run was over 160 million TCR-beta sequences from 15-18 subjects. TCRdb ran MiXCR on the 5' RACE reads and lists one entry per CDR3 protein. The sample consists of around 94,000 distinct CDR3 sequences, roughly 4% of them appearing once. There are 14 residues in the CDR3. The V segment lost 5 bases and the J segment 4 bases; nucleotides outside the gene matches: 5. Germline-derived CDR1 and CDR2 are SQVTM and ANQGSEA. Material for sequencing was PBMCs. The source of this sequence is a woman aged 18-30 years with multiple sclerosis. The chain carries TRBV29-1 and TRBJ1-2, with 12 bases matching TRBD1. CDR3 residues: CSVSGQGAVYGYTF. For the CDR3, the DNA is TGCAGCGTTTCGGGACAGGGGGCCGTCTATGGCTACACCTTC.